Listed below are T cell receptor beta chains from one sample, sequenced in a study of identical twins. TCRdb passed the 5' RACE reads through MiXCR, listing each CDR3 protein once. The table records some 790,000 distinct CDR3 sequences, around a sixth of them present only once. These same records also appear under a second study, on T cells expressing NK-cell markers.

Sequencing was carried out using PBMCs. Every receptor here comes from a woman aged 18-29 years in good health. Each CDR3 is given with its conserved first and last residue. A D gene is named only where the DNA matches it firmly. Clone size is not always given. Where it is, it says once, few, many or a class for expanded clones.

TRBV5-1	.	.	TRBJ2-1	TGCGCCAGCATGGGGGCCCTGGCTTACAATGAGCAGTTCTTC	CASMGALAYNEQFF
TRBV5-1	.	.	TRBJ2-3	TGCGCCAGCAGCTTTGGATACGAGGGTTACACAGATACGCAGTATTTT	CASSFGYEGYTDTQYF
TRBV16	few	TRBD2	TRBJ2-2	TGTGCCAGCAGCGAGACTAGCGGGGTCACCGGGGAGCTGTTTTTT	CASSETSGVTGELFF
TRBV12-3/TRBV12-4	few	TRBD1	TRBJ1-2	TGTGCCAGCACCCTCGGACAGGGGGCCAACTATGGCTACACCTTC	CASTLGQGANYGYTF
TRBV27	.	TRBD2	TRBJ2-7	TGTGCCAGCAGCCCGGGACTAGCGGGACTCTCCTACGAGCAGTACTTC	CASSPGLAGLSYEQYF
TRBV25-1	.	TRBD2	TRBJ2-1	TGTGCCAGCAGTATCCATAGCGGGAGGGTAGGAGATGAGCAGTTCTTC	CASSIHSGRVGDEQFF
TRBV12-3/TRBV12-4	few	.	TRBJ1-2	TGTGCCAGCAGTTCCTTGGATAACTATGGCTACACCTTC	CASSSLDNYGYTF
TRBV20-1	.	.	TRBJ1-1	TGCAGTGCTAGCCACCGGGCACTGGGAGCTTTCTTT	CSASHRALGAFF
TRBV3-1	once	TRBD2	TRBJ2-3	TGTGCCAGCAGCCAACTAGCGGGAGCACTAGATACGCAGTATTTT	CASSQLAGALDTQYF
TRBV12-3/TRBV12-4	.	.	TRBJ2-3	TGTGCCAGCGGTGATAGGGCGGATACGCAGTATTTT	CASGDRADTQYF
TRBV29-1	.	.	TRBJ2-7	TGCAGCGTTGAAGCTTCCTACGAGCAGTACTTC	CSVEASYEQYF
TRBV12-3/TRBV12-4	few	.	TRBJ1-2	TGTGCCAGCAGCCCGGACGTTCGCTATGGCTACACCTTC	CASSPDVRYGYTF
TRBV5-1	.	TRBD1	TRBJ2-5	TGCGCCAGCACCCGATCCGGGACAGCGGAAGAGACCCAGTACTTC	CASTRSGTAEETQYF
TRBV5-1	few	.	TRBJ1-2	TGCGCCAGCAGCTTGGACGTGTCAGGAGCTAACTATGGCTACACCTTC	CASSLDVSGANYGYTF
TRBV30	.	.	TRBJ2-3	TGTGCTCTTCTTTCTGGCACAGATACGCAGTATTTT	CALLSGTDTQYF
TRBV20-1	.	TRBD1	TRBJ2-4	TGCAGTGCAGACACCGGACAGGGGGATATTCAGTACTTC	CSADTGQGDIQYF
TRBV7-9	few	.	TRBJ1-3	TGTGCCAGCAGCCTAATTGCGGTAGAGGGAAACACCATATATTTT	CASSLIAVEGNTIYF
TRBV5-1	.	.	TRBJ2-5	TGCGCCAGCACGCAGCTTGGGACAAGACAAGAGACCCAGTACTTC	CASTQLGTRQETQYF
TRBV15	.	.	TRBJ2-2	TGTGCCACCAGCGACAAGAACACCGGGGAGCTGTTTTTT	CATSDKNTGELFF
TRBV9	.	.	TRBJ2-1	TGTGCCAGCAGCGTTGAAGCTTTTCCCTACAATGAGCAGTTCTTC	CASSVEAFPYNEQFF
TRBV5-1	few	TRBD2	TRBJ2-1	TGCGCCAGCAGCTTGGTACTAGCGACCAATGAGCAGTTCTTC	CASSLVLATNEQFF
TRBV27	.	.	TRBJ1-2	TGTGCCAGCAGTTTCGGGGGCGTCCTTTCCGGCTACACCTTC	CASSFGGVLSGYTF
TRBV12-3/TRBV12-4	few	.	TRBJ2-3	TGTGCCAGCACCCCGGGAGCAGGGGGGTCAGATACGCAGTATTTT	CASTPGAGGSDTQYF
TRBV20-1	.	TRBD2	TRBJ2-7	TGCAGTGCTAGAGGGGAGGGAAGGGAGCAGTACTTC	CSARGEGREQYF
TRBV29-1	.	.	TRBJ2-2	TGCAGCACCTCCATGGGGGACGGCGGGGAGCTGTTTTTT	CSTSMGDGGELFF
TRBV20-1	.	TRBD1	TRBJ2-7	TGCAGTGCTCCGGGACAGGCCTACGAGCAGTACTTC	CSAPGQAYEQYF
TRBV7-9	few	.	TRBJ2-3	TGTGCCAGCAGCCCAGGGTCGGCGGGGATCGCAGATACGCAGTATTTT	CASSPGSAGIADTQYF
TRBV27	.	TRBD1	TRBJ1-1	TGTGCCAGCAGTTCAGTAGTCGGACAGGTAGGAGAAGCTTTCTTT	CASSSVVGQVGEAFF
TRBV15	many	TRBD1	TRBJ2-1	TGTGCCACCAGCAGAAGTGACAGGGGCCATGAGCAGTTCTTC	CATSRSDRGHEQFF
TRBV12-3/TRBV12-4	.	.	TRBJ2-2	TGTGCCAGCAGTTTCGACGGCATTAACACCGGGGAGCTGTTTTTT	CASSFDGINTGELFF
TRBV20-1	few	.	TRBJ1-1	TGCAGTGCAAATCAGGGGACCACTGAAGCTTTCTTT	CSANQGTTEAFF
TRBV7-2	.	.	TRBJ1-5	TGTGCCAGCAGCTTAGTGTCCCGGACGAATCAGCCCCAGCATTTT	CASSLVSRTNQPQHF
TRBV4-2	.	TRBD2	TRBJ2-3	TGTGCCAGCAGCCAAGACGGGACTAGCGGGGATTCAGATACGCAGTATTTT	CASSQDGTSGDSDTQYF
TRBV7-2	few	.	TRBJ2-5	TGTGCCAGCAGCTTAAGCCGGAGTGAGACCCAGTACTTC	CASSLSRSETQYF
TRBV5-6	few	TRBD1	TRBJ2-5	TGTGCCAGCAGACGGGACAGGGGAATGCGAGGAGAGACCCAGTACTTC	CASRRDRGMRGETQYF
TRBV6-5	few	TRBD1	TRBJ1-6	TGTGCCAGCAGTTACGCCGGGACAGGAGATAATTCACCCCTCCACTTT	CASSYAGTGDNSPLHF
TRBV12-3/TRBV12-4	few	.	TRBJ1-5	TGTGCCAGCAGCCCTAGGGGGGGCCAGATCAATCAGCCCCAGCATTTT	CASSPRGGQINQPQHF
TRBV6-1	few	TRBD1	TRBJ2-1	TGTGCCAGCAGGGGACAGGGGTCGAGCTCCTACAATGAGCAGTTCTTC	CASRGQGSSSYNEQFF
TRBV7-9	.	.	TRBJ2-1	TGTGCCAGCAGCTCCGATGTGGGAACGGGTGGTAATGAGCAGTTCTTC	CASSSDVGTGGNEQFF
TRBV29-1	.	.	TRBJ2-3	TGCAGCGTTGACGACGGGAAGATCACAGATACGCAGTATTTT	CSVDDGKITDTQYF
TRBV12-3/TRBV12-4	many	.	TRBJ2-6	TGTGCCAGCAGTTCACACTCTGGGGCCAACGTCCTGACTTTC	CASSSHSGANVLTF
TRBV15	.	.	TRBJ2-7	TGTGCCACCAGTAACATGACTAGCTCCTACGAGCAGTACTTC	CATSNMTSSYEQYF
TRBV6-5	.	.	TRBJ2-7	TGTGCCAGCAGTTACTCGAGATACCCACAGGGCGAGCAGTACTTC	CASSYSRYPQGEQYF
TRBV15	few	.	TRBJ1-4	TGTGCCACCAGCAGAGAACGAGCGGAGGGAAAACTGTTTTTT	CATSRERAEGKLFF
TRBV3-1	.	.	TRBJ2-1	TGTGCCAGCAGCCGAGACGGGCCCCTGCAGTTCTTC	CASSRDGPLQFF
TRBV5-1	few	.	TRBJ2-7	TGCGCCAGCAGTATGTACACTTCCTACGAGCAGTACTTC	CASSMYTSYEQYF
TRBV5-5	many	TRBD1	TRBJ1-2	TGTGCCAGCAGCTTGGAGGGGGCCGGCTATGGCTACACCTTC	CASSLEGAGYGYTF
TRBV2	few	TRBD1	TRBJ2-1	TGTGCCAGCCGGGACAGGGTGAGAGATGAGCAGTTCTTC	CASRDRVRDEQFF
TRBV7-8	.	.	TRBJ2-1	TGTGCCAGCAGCTTAGGCAATTCGGCCTACAATGAGCAGTTCTTC	CASSLGNSAYNEQFF
TRBV6-5	.	.	TRBJ1-2	TGTGCCAGCAGTTATGGCCTCGGGAGGGGGAATGGCTACACCTTC	CASSYGLGRGNGYTF
TRBV7-8	.	TRBD2	TRBJ2-1	TGTGCCAGCAGCTTACGTAGCGGGGGGGCCTACAATGAGCAGTTCTTC	CASSLRSGGAYNEQFF
TRBV5-1	.	TRBD1	TRBJ2-3	TGCGCCAGCAGCTTTGATGCAACCGGGACAGGGGGCGCCGATACGCAGTATTTT	CASSFDATGTGGADTQYF
TRBV5-1	.	.	TRBJ2-3	TGCGCCAGCAGCTTGGCCGGCGGAGTCGGGGGAGATACGCAGTATTTT	CASSLAGGVGGDTQYF
TRBV6-5	.	TRBD1	TRBJ1-1	TGTGCCAGCAGTTACGGGACAGGGCAAGCTTTCTTT	CASSYGTGQAFF
TRBV11-3	.	.	TRBJ2-1	TGTGCCAGCAGCTTGTTCTTTCTCGCGGGGTCTTACAATGAGCAGTTCTTC	CASSLFFLAGSYNEQFF
TRBV6-2/TRBV6-3	.	.	TRBJ2-7	TGTGCCAGCAGCAACAGGGCCTCCTACGAGCAGTACTTC	CASSNRASYEQYF
TRBV10-3	.	TRBD2	TRBJ2-7	TGTGCCATCAGTGTGGGGGAGGGGACTAGGGGCTACGAGCAGTACTTC	CAISVGEGTRGYEQYF
TRBV20-1	.	TRBD2	TRBJ2-1	TGCAGTGCTAGTGGGCCTGTGCGGGGGGGCCGGGGTGAGCAGTTCTTC	CSASGPVRGGRGEQFF
TRBV11-1	.	TRBD2	TRBJ2-1	TGTGCCAGCAGCTCAAGGAGCGGGGGGGCTTGGGAGCAGTTCTTC	CASSSRSGGAWEQFF
TRBV7-9	.	.	TRBJ2-7	TGTGCCAGCAGCCTTGGGGTCTCGGGCTACGAGCAGTACTTC	CASSLGVSGYEQYF